The clone carrying this T cell receptor beta chain was seen more than once but under ten times. Here immunoSEQ multiplex PCR was the method, and the copy in TCRdb shows in-frame clones only, minus some. Among roughly 24,000 clones listed, 50% to 80% were seen once. This CDR3 spans 14 amino acids. Germline-derived CDR1 and CDR2 are SGHRS and YFSETQ. V was cut by 5 bases and J by 5 bases, with 14 bases left in between. This entry is derived from a study of tumor-infiltrating lymphocytes in localized non-small cell lung cancer. The chain is built from TRBV5-1 and TRBJ2-1; perhaps TRBD1 as D (6 bases). Sequenced input: lung tumor tissue. The TCR sequence derives from a human donor with non-small cell lung cancer. DNA of the CDR3: TGCGCCAGCAGTGTCCAGGGGATCAACAATGAGCAGTTCTTC. It codes for CASSVQGINNEQFF. The full variable domain, rest sourced from reference TRBV5-1 and TRBJ2-1, is KAGVTQTPRYLIKTRGQQVTLSCSPISGHRSVSWYQQTPGQGLQFLFEYFSETQRNKGNFPGRFSGRQFSNSRSEMNVSTLELGDSALYLCASSVQGINNEQFFGPGTRLTVL.